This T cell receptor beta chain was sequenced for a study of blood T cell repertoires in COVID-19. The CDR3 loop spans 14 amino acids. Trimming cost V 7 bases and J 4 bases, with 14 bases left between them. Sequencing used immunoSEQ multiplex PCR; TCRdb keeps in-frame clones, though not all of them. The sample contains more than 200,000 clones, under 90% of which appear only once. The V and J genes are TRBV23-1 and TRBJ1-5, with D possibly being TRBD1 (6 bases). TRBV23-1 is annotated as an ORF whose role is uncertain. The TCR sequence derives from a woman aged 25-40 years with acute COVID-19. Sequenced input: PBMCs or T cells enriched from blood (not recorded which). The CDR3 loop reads CASTDRQRNQPQHF. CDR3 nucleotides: TGCGCCAGCACAGACAGGCAACGGAATCAGCCCCAGCATTTT.